Shown below are 18 T cell receptor beta chains from a single sample sequenced in a study of PD-1 blockade in classical Hodgkin lymphoma. No patient escaped relapse after autologous stem cell transplantation, and brentuximab vedotin exposure varied. The method was immunoSEQ multiplex PCR; TCRdb's version includes in-frame clones alone and lacks a portion of them. This sample has roughly 41,000 clones; 76% occur once, and the top ten carry around 22%. Sequenced material: peripheral blood mononuclear cells (PBMCs), taken at baseline. All receptors come from a human donor with classical Hodgkin lymphoma.

The chain has TRBV7-9 and TRBJ2-7; D gene unclear. V shed 3 bases and J shed 3 bases, with 6 bases lying between them. Germline V gene lookup returns CDR1 SEHNR and CDR2 FQNEAQ (reference sequence). The CDR3 length is 12 residues. Here the CDR3 reads CASSFSYYEQYF. In DNA form, the CDR3 reads TGTGCCAGCAGCTTTAGTTACTACGAGCAGTACTTC.

In its sample, this clone is medium-sized. The chain joins TRBV5-1 to TRBJ1-2, with 9 bases matching TRBD1. The length of the CDR3 is 15 residues. CDR1 is SGHRS, CDR2 YFSETQ, per germline. V trimming: 4 bases; J trimming: 2 bases; junction bases outside the gene matches: 6. The CDR3 region is CASSPQTGGNYGYTF. CDR3 DNA sequence: TGCGCCAGCAGCCCTCAGACAGGGGGGAACTATGGCTACACCTTC.

The chain carries TRBV28 and TRBJ1-3, with 7 nucleotides matching TRBD1. Unmatched junction bases numbered 10, after V lost 4 bases and J lost 4 bases. CDR1 is MDHEN, CDR2 SYDVKM, per germline. The CDR3 contains 16 residues. The CDR3 DNA sequence: TGTGCCAGCAGTTCCAGGGGGTTCAGATCCGGAAACACCATATATTTT. The encoded protein is CASSSRGFRSGNTIYF.

Details on this clone: Different DNA sequences within this sample yield the same CDR3. The chain joins TRBV7-9 to TRBJ2-7; D may correspond to TRBD1 or TRBD2 (5 bases each). The germline V and J ends were trimmed by 2 bases and 0 bases, with 14 bases remaining between them. The CDR3 spans 16 residues. CDR1 and CDR2 (germline): SEHNR, FQNEAQ (reference sequence). CDR3 DNA: TGTGCCAGCAGCTTACGTCAAGGGGACCGCTCCTACGAGCAGTACTTC. It is translated as CASSLRQGDRSYEQYF.

This clone was seen once. This chain uses TRBV27 with TRBJ2-5, with a weak D call TRBD2 (7 bases). The germline V gene has CDR1 MNHEY and CDR2 SMNVEV (reference sequence). The length of the CDR3 is 14 residues. V was pared by 9 bases and J by 5 bases, with 19 bases between. For the CDR3, the DNA is TGTGCCAGTCTGGGGGGGCCCCGTGGGGAGACCCAGTACTTC. This encodes CASLGGPRGETQYF.

The V and J genes are TRBV19 and TRBJ1-2, with D possibly being TRBD1 (6 bases). The CDR3 has 15 residues. Germline-derived CDR1 and CDR2 are LNHDA and SQIVND (reference sequence). V shed 2 bases and J shed 7 bases, with 17 bases lying between them. This chain's CDR3 is CASSIRPEGGSGYTF. The CDR3 DNA reads TGTGCCAGTAGTATACGACCGGAGGGGGGCTCTGGCTACACCTTC.

Concerning this clone: Relative to the germline gene, one junction end is altered; a read error may explain this. The chain links TRBV2 to TRBJ2-7; D is perhaps TRBD2 (7 bases). CDR3 length equals 15 residues. Looked up from germline, CDR1 is SNHLY and CDR2 is FYNNEI. The CDR3 nucleotides read TGTGCCAGCAGGGAAGCGGTGGGGGGGCAGTACGAGCAGTACTTC. Its protein product is CASREAVGGQYEQYF.

V usage is TRBV27 and J usage is TRBJ2-3; 14 nucleotides align to TRBD2. V shed 5 bases and J 4 bases; nucleotides not matched to a gene: 8. The CDR3 sequence is 17 residues long. The germline CDR1 and CDR2 sequences are MNHEY and SMNVEV (reference sequence). CDR3 nucleotide sequence: TGTGCCAGCAGTCTCTGGACTAGCGGGAGGTATGCAGATACGCAGTATTTT. Residues: CASSLWTSGRYADTQYF.

The rearrangement joins TRBV30 to TRBJ1-5; TRBD1 is a possible D gene (5 bases). V lost 8 bases and J lost 11, with 19 bases in between. The germline V gene has CDR1 GTSNPN and CDR2 SVGIG (reference sequence). CDR3 length: 12 amino acids. CDR3 coding DNA: TGTGCCGAGGGGAGGGAGGGCGTATCCCAGCATTTT. It yields the protein CAEGREGVSQHF.

The chain combines TRBV6-5 with TRBJ1-4; D perhaps matches TRBD1 (6 bases). The CDR3 extends over 14 amino acids. With 5 bases removed from V and 8 bases from J, the gap between germline ends came to 15 bases. CDR1 and CDR2 from the germline V gene are MNHEY and SVGAGI. The CDR3 region is CASSTGGRSEKLFF. Written as DNA, the CDR3 is TGTGCCAGCAGTACGGGGGGGCGCAGCGAAAAACTGTTTTTT.

This chain links TRBV6-5 with TRBJ2-1; tentatively, D is TRBD1 (6 bases). This CDR3 is built from 15 residues. Between the trimmed V and J ends, which lost 7 bases and 5 bases, there was a span of 18 bases. In germline, CDR1 is MNHEY, CDR2 SVGAGI. Here the CDR3 DNA reads TGTGCCAGCATTACGCATAACAGGGTCCACAATGAGCAGTTCTTC. Amino acid sequence: CASITHNRVHNEQFF.

This rearrangement joins TRBV6-6 to TRBJ1-1, with 7 bases matching TRBD1. With 3 bases clipped from V and 0 bases from J, the junction kept 7 bases outside the gene matches. The CDR3 consists of 16 residues. Germline lookup yields CDR1 MNHNY and CDR2 SVGAGI (reference sequence). The CDR3 DNA is TGTGCCAGCAGTTATCCAGACAGGGAGATGAACACTGAAGCTTTCTTT. It translates to CASSYPDREMNTEAFF.

The chain links TRBV7-2 to TRBJ2-7, with no clear D. Germline V lookup: CDR1 SGHTA, CDR2 FQGNSA. The CDR3 has 13 residues. Trimming stripped 1 base from V and 2 bases from J, with 6 bases between. In DNA form, the CDR3 reads TGTGCCAGCAGCTTAGTCGCAACCTACGAGCAGTACTTC. Translating it yields CASSLVATYEQYF. Variable domain in full (rest from reference TRBV7-2 and TRBJ2-7): GAGVSQSPSNKVTEKGKDVELRCDPISGHTALYWYRQSLGQGLEFLIYFQGNSAPDKSGLPSDRFSAERTGGSVSTLTIQRTQQEDSAVYLCASSLVATYEQYFGPGTRLTVT.

This chain uses TRBV5-1 with TRBJ2-2; 8 nucleotides match TRBD2. The CDR3 consists of 16 residues. Germline CDR1 is SGHRS and CDR2 is YFSETQ. The J segment lost 3 bases and the V segment lost 0 bases, leaving 4 bases of the junction unmatched. DNA for the CDR3: TGCGCCAGCAGCTTGGTGGCGGGAGGATACACCGGGGAGCTGTTTTTT. The encoded protein is CASSLVAGGYTGELFF.

This clone was observed a single time. The rearrangement links TRBV11-2 to TRBJ2-2, with D possibly called TRBD1 or TRBD2 (5 bases each). The CDR3 is 18 amino acids. V was trimmed by 2 bases and J by 6 bases, leaving 22 bases between them. Per germline, CDR1 SGHAT and CDR2 FQNNGV. CDR3 region: CASSLSSPGRVLAGELFF. The CDR3 nucleotides are TGTGCCAGCAGCTTAAGCTCGCCGGGGCGGGTGTTGGCCGGGGAGCTGTTTTTT.

This chain uses TRBV18 with TRBJ1-4, with D possibly TRBD1 on 6 matching bases. The V and J ends lost 2 bases and 0 bases respectively, with 10 bases between them. The CDR3 has 16 residues. Germline V gene data show CDR1 as KGHSH and CDR2 as LQKENI. Here the CDR3 DNA reads TGTGCCAGCTCACCAGGACAGTTTGCAACTAATGAAAAACTGTTTTTT. Amino acid sequence: CASSPGQFATNEKLFF.

V gene TRBV6-6 combines with J gene TRBJ1-1; D not resolved. Germline CDR1 reads MNHNY; CDR2 reads SVGAGI (reference sequence). The CDR3 is 15 amino acids. V gave up 2 bases and J gave up 1 base, with 11 bases separating them. The CDR3: CASSYEVSGNTEAFF. The CDR3 DNA sequence: TGTGCCAGCAGTTACGAGGTGTCGGGGAACACTGAAGCTTTCTTT.

This chain links TRBV14 with TRBJ1-2, with 10 bases fitting TRBD1. The CDR3 consists of 17 residues. Unmatched junction bases numbered 7, after V lost 3 bases and J lost 0 bases. Germline V gene data show CDR1 as SGHDN and CDR2 as FVKESK. The CDR3 DNA reads TGTGCCAGCAGCCACCAAGACAGGGGGCTTGCTAACTATGGCTACACCTTC. This translates into CASSHQDRGLANYGYTF.